This T cell receptor (beta chain) originates from a study of blood T cells in healthy people across ages. A second PCR, run for about 7 to 12 cycles, used a sample-barcoded 5' primer plus a J-beta primer mix. Via MiXCR, TCRdb re-called the 5' RACE reads, giving one row per CDR3 protein. Of some 1.5 million distinct CDR3 sequences listed, roughly 27% are singletons. The germline V gene has CDR1 SNHLY and CDR2 FYNNEI. V was clipped by 4 bases and J by 2 bases, with 8 bases between them. CDR3 length equals 13 residues. On this clonotype itself: A read error may be the cause here, since a much bigger clone is one base away.

The sample consisted of blood. The clonotype comes from a woman aged 25 to 39 in good health. This chain joins TRBV2 and TRBJ1-2; maybe TRBD1 (5 bases). Written as DNA, the CDR3 is TGTGCCAGCAGTGTACAGGAGAACTATGGCTACACCTTC. Protein: CASSVQENYGYTF. Based on the CDR3 plus reference TRBV2 and TRBJ1-2, the full variable domain is EPEVTQTPSHQVTQMGQEVILRCVPISNHLYFYWYRQILGQKVEFLVSFYNNEISEKSEIFDDQFSVERPDGSNFTLKIRSTKLEDSAMYFCASSVQENYGYTFGSGTRLTVV.